One sample yielded the 9 T cell receptor beta chains listed below, sequenced in a study of blood T cell repertoires in COVID-19. Assay used: immunoSEQ multiplex PCR; TCRdb lists only in-frame clones, some missing. The sample gives roughly 380,000 clones, 85% of which show up once; roughly 3.4% is in the top ten. Sequenced sample: peripheral blood. These receptor sequences come from a woman aged 18-29 years with acute or convalescent COVID-19.

This chain joins TRBV5-6 and TRBJ1-2, with TRBD1 matching 12 bases. CDR1 and CDR2 from the germline V gene are SGHDT and YYEEEE. This CDR3 region has 17 residues. The ends lost 3 bases at V and 1 base at J; junction bases unmatched: 7. The chain's CDR3 is CASSYRDRGRFNYGYTF. CDR3 coding DNA: TGTGCCAGCAGCTACCGGGACAGGGGGCGCTTTAACTATGGCTACACCTTC.

This chain joins TRBV11-2 and TRBJ2-7, with a possible D match to TRBD1 (6 bases). Trimming pared 3 bases from V and 1 base from J, leaving 13 bases between. Germline values: CDR1 SGHAT, CDR2 FQNNGV. The CDR3 runs to 15 residues. CDR3 sequence: CASSFHDRPSYEQYF. In DNA, the CDR3 is TGTGCCAGCAGCTTCCACGACAGGCCGTCCTACGAGCAGTACTTC.

There are a few counts of this clone. This chain links TRBV2 with TRBJ2-3; D not resolved. The CDR3 totals 13 residues. V shed 11 bases and J shed 2 bases, with 14 bases lying between them. CDR1 is SNHLY and CDR2 is FYNNEI in the germline V gene. CDR3 amino acids: CASLSGTTDTQYF. The DNA of the CDR3 is TGTGCCTCACTATCCGGAACCACAGATACGCAGTATTTT.

The CDR3 protein is CATSRDHLRGENNEQFF. In nucleotides, the CDR3 is TGTGCCACCAGCAGAGATCATCTGCGGGGGGAAAACAATGAGCAGTTCTTC. The chain employs TRBV15 and TRBJ2-1; 8 bases match TRBD2. Germline CDR1 LNHNV, CDR2 YYDKDF (reference sequence). V trimming: 0 bases; J trimming: 5 bases; junction bases outside the gene matches: 9. This CDR3 is 17 amino acids long.

The V call is TRBV7-3, the J call TRBJ2-1, with 14 bases that match TRBD2. The CDR3 is 16 residues long. Per the germline V gene, CDR1 is SGHTA and CDR2 is FQGTGA. Trimming took 4 bases from V and 6 from J; bases not matched to a gene: 5. CDR3 sequence (DNA): TGTGCCAGCAGCTCCCAGACTAGCGGGGGGGCCAATGAGCAGTTCTTC. Translating it yields CASSSQTSGGANEQFF.

This chain links TRBV24-1 with TRBJ1-2, with 10 bases matching TRBD1. CDR1 is KGHDR, CDR2 SFDVKD, per germline. The CDR3 is made up of 14 amino acids. J was trimmed by 8 bases and V by 2 bases; bases with no gene match: 4. CDR3 amino acids: CATSDSGTGDGYTF. CDR3 DNA: TGTGCCACCAGTGATTCGGGGACAGGGGACGGCTACACCTTC.

The chain combines TRBV7-9 with TRBJ2-2; 7 bases fit TRBD1. Per germline, CDR1 SEHNR and CDR2 FQNEAQ (reference sequence). The junction had 4 bases not matched to a gene; V was cut back by 3 bases and J by 0 bases. This CDR3 has 16 residues. CDR3 amino acids: CASSFRDRPNTGELFF. The CDR3 DNA sequence: TGTGCCAGCAGCTTCCGGGACAGACCGAACACCGGGGAGCTGTTTTTT.

This chain connects TRBV19 to TRBJ1-6; 12 bases are a match to TRBD1. This CDR3 region has 20 residues. J was trimmed by 3 bases and V by 7 bases; bases with no gene match: 16. Germline-derived CDR1 and CDR2 are LNHDA and SQIVND (reference sequence). The CDR3 sequence is CASMGPGTGGPRFYNSPLHF. CDR3 sequence (DNA): TGTGCCAGTATGGGACCCGGGACAGGGGGCCCTCGATTCTATAATTCACCCCTCCACTTT.

The V call is TRBV19, the J call TRBJ2-5, with TRBD1 identical over 9 bases. Germline V gives CDR1 LNHDA, CDR2 SQIVND (reference sequence). The CDR3 contains 16 residues. V trimming: 3 bases; J trimming: 5 bases; junction bases outside the gene matches: 10. This CDR3 reads CASSMKRTGVEETQYF. Written as DNA, the CDR3 is TGTGCCAGTAGTATGAAACGGACAGGGGTCGAGGAGACCCAGTACTTC.